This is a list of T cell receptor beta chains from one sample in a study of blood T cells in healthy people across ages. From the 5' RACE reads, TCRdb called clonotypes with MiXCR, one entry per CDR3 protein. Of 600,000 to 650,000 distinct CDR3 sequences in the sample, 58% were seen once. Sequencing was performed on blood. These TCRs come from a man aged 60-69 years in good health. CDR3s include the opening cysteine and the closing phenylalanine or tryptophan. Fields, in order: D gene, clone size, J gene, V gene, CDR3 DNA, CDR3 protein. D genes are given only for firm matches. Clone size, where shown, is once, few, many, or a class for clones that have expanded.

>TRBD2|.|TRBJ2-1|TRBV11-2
TGTGCCAGCGGCTTAGGTAGCGGGGGGTCAAATGAGCAGTTCTTC
CASGLGSGGSNEQFF
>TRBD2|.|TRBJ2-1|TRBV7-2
TGTGCCAGCAGCTTAGTAGGTAGCGGGGGGGTTTACAATGAGCAGTTCTTC
CASSLVGSGGVYNEQFF
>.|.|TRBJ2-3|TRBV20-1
TGCAGCGCCCCCCGAACGGGAGATACGCAGTATTTT
CSAPRTGDTQYF
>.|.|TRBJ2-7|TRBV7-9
TGTGCCAGCAGCTTCGGGGGGCCGGGGAACGAGCAGTACTTC
CASSFGGPGNEQYF
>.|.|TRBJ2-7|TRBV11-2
TGTGCCAGCTCGTCTTCACAGATTTACGAGCAGTACTTC
CASSSSQIYEQYF
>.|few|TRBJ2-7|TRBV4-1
TGCGCCAGCAGCCAAGCTACAGGGAGTGGTCAGTACTTC
CASSQATGSGQYF
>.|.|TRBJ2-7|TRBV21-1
TGTGCCAGCAGCAGTGGCAGGGCCCGCGAGCAGTACTTC
CASSSGRAREQYF
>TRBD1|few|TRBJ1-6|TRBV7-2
TGTGCCAGCAGCTTAGGTGGGACAGGGCGGTCACCCCTCCACTTT
CASSLGGTGRSPLHF
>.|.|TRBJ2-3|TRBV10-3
TGTGCCATCAGTGAAAGGCTCGAGGGAGATACGCAGTATTTT
CAISERLEGDTQYF
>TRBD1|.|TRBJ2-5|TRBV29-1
TGCAGCGTTGGAGAACCGAGACAGGGGGCTAAGGAGACCCAGTACTTC
CSVGEPRQGAKETQYF
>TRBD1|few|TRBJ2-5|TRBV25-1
TGTGCCAGCAGTGGGACCGGGACAGGGACGGTAAAGACCCAGTACTTC
CASSGTGTGTVKTQYF
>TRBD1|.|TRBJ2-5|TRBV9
TGTGCCAGCAGCCAACTGACAGGGGTCAATGAGCAGTACTTC
CASSQLTGVNEQYF
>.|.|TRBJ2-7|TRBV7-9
TGTGCCAGCAGCCGAGAAACAGGGAGCGGCGAGCAGTACTTC
CASSRETGSGEQYF
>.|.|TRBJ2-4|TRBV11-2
TGTGCCAGCAGCTTAAAAGGGGCGGGACAGTACTTC
CASSLKGAGQYF
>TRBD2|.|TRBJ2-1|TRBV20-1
TGCAGCGCCTTAGGGTGGACCGGGGGGGCTTACAATGAGCAGTTCTTC
CSALGWTGGAYNEQFF
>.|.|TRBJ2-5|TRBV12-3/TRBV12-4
TGTGCCAGTCTGCGCCAGGGCAGTTTTCAAGAGACCCAGTACTTC
CASLRQGSFQETQYF
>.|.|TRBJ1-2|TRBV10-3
TGTGCCATCAGTGAGAGGGCCTATGGCTACACCTTC
CAISERAYGYTF
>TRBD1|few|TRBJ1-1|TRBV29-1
TGCAGCGTCACAACAGGGGGCGCGGACACTGAAGCTTTCTTT
CSVTTGGADTEAFF
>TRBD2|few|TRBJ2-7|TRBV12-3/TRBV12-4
TGTGCCAGCAGTCCCCTACAGCGGGGGGGCAGCAAGAACGAGCAGTACTTC
CASSPLQRGGSKNEQYF
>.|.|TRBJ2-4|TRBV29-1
TGCAGCGCCGCCGGGACCTCTGGAGACATTCAGTACTTC
CSAAGTSGDIQYF
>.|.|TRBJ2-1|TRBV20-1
TGCAGTGCTACCGGAGGGAAGTACAATGAGCAGTTCTTC
CSATGGKYNEQFF
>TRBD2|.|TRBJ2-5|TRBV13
TGTGCCAGCAGCGGCGGACTAGCGCGAGAGACCCAGTACTTC
CASSGGLARETQYF
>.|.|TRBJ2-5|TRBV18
TGTGCCAGCTCACCGCAGAATGAGGGAGAGACCCAGTACTTC
CASSPQNEGETQYF
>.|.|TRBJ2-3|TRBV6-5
TGTGCCAGCAGTTACGGGGGGGCGTGGGGAGATACGCAGTATTTT
CASSYGGAWGDTQYF
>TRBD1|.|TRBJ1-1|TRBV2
TGTGCCAGCAGAAGAGAGGGGGCGGACACTGAAGCTTTCTTT
CASRREGADTEAFF
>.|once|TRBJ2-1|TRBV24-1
TGTGCCACCAGTAGGGCACAGGGCAGCAATGAGCAGTTCTTC
CATSRAQGSNEQFF
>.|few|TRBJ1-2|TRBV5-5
TGTGCCAGCAGCGGTTACCTTGGCGGGACTTATGGCTACACCTTC
CASSGYLGGTYGYTF
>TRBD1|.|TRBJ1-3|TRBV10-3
TGTGCTGGGACAGGGGAAGGTGGAAACACCATATATTTT
CAGTGEGGNTIYF
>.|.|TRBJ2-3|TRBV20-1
TGCAGTGCTGGGGCCCCTGCGGGGGCGACAGATACGCAGTATTTT
CSAGAPAGATDTQYF
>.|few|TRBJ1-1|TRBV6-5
TGTGCCAGCAGCCCCAGGGGATTGAACACTGAAGCTTTCTTT
CASSPRGLNTEAFF
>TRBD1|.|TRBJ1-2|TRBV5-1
TGCGCCAGCAGCCCGGACAGGGAGTGGGGTTTTTATGGCTACACCTTC
CASSPDREWGFYGYTF
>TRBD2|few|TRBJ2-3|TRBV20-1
TGCAGTGCTCCCCCGGGGCTGACTAGCGGGGTTATGCATACGCAGTATTTT
CSAPPGLTSGVMHTQYF
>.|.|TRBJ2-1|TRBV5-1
TGCGCCAGCCAGGGGGGACAATCCTACAATGAGCAGTTCTTC
CASQGGQSYNEQFF
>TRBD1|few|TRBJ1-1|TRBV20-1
TGCAGTGCTAGTGGACAGGGGAGGGACACTGAAGCTTTCTTT
CSASGQGRDTEAFF
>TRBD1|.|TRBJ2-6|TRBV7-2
TGTGCCAGCATAAGGACAGGAGCCTTCTTCGGGGCCAACGTCCTGACTTTC
CASIRTGAFFGANVLTF
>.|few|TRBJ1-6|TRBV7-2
TGTGCCAGCAGCTTAGGACCCCAGGATTCACCCCTCCACTTT
CASSLGPQDSPLHF
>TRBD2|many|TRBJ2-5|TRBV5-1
TGCGCCAGCAGCTTGGGGACTAGCGGAGGAGAGACCCAGTACTTC
CASSLGTSGGETQYF
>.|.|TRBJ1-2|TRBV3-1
TGTGCCAGCAGCCAAGACGGGGGGCACTATGGCTACACCTTC
CASSQDGGHYGYTF
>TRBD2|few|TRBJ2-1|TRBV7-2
TGTGCCAGCAGCCCCCAGGGACTAGCATACAATGAGCAGTTCTTC
CASSPQGLAYNEQFF
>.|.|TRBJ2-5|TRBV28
TGTGCCTCGGGACTCTCGCCCCAAGAGACCCAGTACTTC
CASGLSPQETQYF
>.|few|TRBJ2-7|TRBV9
TGTGCCAGCAGCGCCACCTTTAGCTCCTACGAGCAGTACTTC
CASSATFSSYEQYF
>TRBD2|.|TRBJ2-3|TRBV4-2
TGTGCCAGCAGCCAAGTCACTAGCGGTTCTATACACACAGATACGCAGTATTTT
CASSQVTSGSIHTDTQYF
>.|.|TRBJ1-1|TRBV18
TGTGCCAGCTCACCGACAACAGATTATGAAGCTTTCTTT
CASSPTTDYEAFF
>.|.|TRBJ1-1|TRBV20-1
TGCAGTGCCAACAGCGTGGAGGGAAATACTGAAGCTTTCTTT
CSANSVEGNTEAFF
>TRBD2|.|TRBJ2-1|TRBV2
TGTGCCAGCAGGGGGGGGTCGGGCTACAATGAGCAGTTCTTC
CASRGGSGYNEQFF
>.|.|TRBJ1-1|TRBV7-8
TGTGCCAGCAGCTTACTGGGGGGCCCTGAAGTTTTCTTT
CASSLLGGPEVFF
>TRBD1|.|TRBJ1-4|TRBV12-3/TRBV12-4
TGTGCCAGCAGGGGGACAGGGAGCACTGAAAAACTGTTTTTT
CASRGTGSTEKLFF
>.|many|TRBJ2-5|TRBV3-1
TGTGCCAGCAGCCAAGCGGGCCAAGAGACCCAGTACTTC
CASSQAGQETQYF
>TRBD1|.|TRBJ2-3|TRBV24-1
TGTGCCACCAGTGATACAGGGGGGTATACGCAGTATTTT
CATSDTGGYTQYF
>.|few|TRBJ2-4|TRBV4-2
TGTGCCAGCACCCAGGACAGAAACATTCAGTACTTC
CASTQDRNIQYF
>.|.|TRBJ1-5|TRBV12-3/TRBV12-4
TGTGCCAGCAGTTTAGGTCTAGGGGTTAGCAATCAGCCCCAGCATTTT
CASSLGLGVSNQPQHF
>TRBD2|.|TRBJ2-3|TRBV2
TGTGCCAGCAGTGTCCAGCGGGGGCTCCGGGATACGCAGTATTTT
CASSVQRGLRDTQYF
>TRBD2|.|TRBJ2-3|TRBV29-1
TGCAGCGTTGAAGATCTTTTTGGGACTAGCGGGGCTAGCACAGATACGCAGTATTTT
CSVEDLFGTSGASTDTQYF